This is a list of T cell receptor beta chains from one sample in a study of human T cells and chemical hapten exposure. A single record per CDR3 protein comes from TCRdb applying MiXCR to the RACE reads. The sample shows 45,000 or so distinct CDR3 sequences, 4% to 4.5% of them seen only once. Source material: whole blood. The receptors were gathered from a human donor in good health. Some clones in this sample may be carry-over from other donors' samples. Each CDR3 is given with its conserved first and last residue. The D gene is left open where the match is weak. Size is omitted from some rows. Given values are once, few, many or a class for expanded clones.

CASIGDLRGTQYF | TGTGCCAGCATCGGAGACCTTAGAGGCACGCAGTATTTT | TRBJ2-3 | few | TRBV2 | -
CASSETVLNEKLFF | TGTGCCAGCAGTGAGACGGTACTAAATGAAAAACTGTTTTTT | TRBJ1-4 | - | TRBV12-3/TRBV12-4 | -
CAISAQGSRNEQFF | TGTGCCATCAGTGCGCAGGGCTCCCGCAATGAGCAGTTCTTC | TRBJ2-1 | many | TRBV10-3 | -
CASSLRGRFDNEQFF | TGTGCCAGCAGCTTACGAGGGAGATTCGACAATGAGCAGTTCTTC | TRBJ2-1 | many | TRBV13 | -
CASTPAGQSGEAFF | TGTGCCAGCACACCAGCGGGGCAGAGTGGTGAAGCTTTCTTT | TRBJ1-1 | many | TRBV6-1 | -
CASSEARPNTEAFF | TGCGCCAGCAGTGAGGCCAGGCCGAACACTGAAGCTTTCTTT | TRBJ1-1 | few | TRBV10-1 | -
CSATGLAGGRYGGDTQYF | TGCAGTGCTACGGGACTAGCGGGAGGACGTTATGGTGGGGATACGCAGTATTTT | TRBJ2-3 | many | TRBV20-1 | TRBD2
CASIDEGGPNYGYTF | TGTGCCAGTATAGACGAGGGAGGCCCTAACTATGGCTACACCTTC | TRBJ1-2 | few | TRBV5-4 | -
CATSDATGTDPTDTQYF | TGTGCCACCAGTGATGCCACCGGGACAGATCCGACAGATACGCAGTATTTT | TRBJ2-3 | many | TRBV24-1 | TRBD1
CAWSPSNQPQHF | TGTGCCTGGAGCCCTAGCAATCAGCCCCAGCATTTT | TRBJ1-5 | few | TRBV30 | -
CASSLTAGTGDNEQFF | TGTGCCAGCAGCCTAACTGCCGGGACAGGGGACAATGAGCAGTTCTTC | TRBJ2-1 | many | TRBV7-9 | TRBD1
CASRPLGADTQYF | TGTGCCAGCAGGCCGCTAGGGGCAGATACGCAGTATTTT | TRBJ2-3 | many | TRBV6-2/TRBV6-3 | -
CATSDHGRYDEQFF | TGTGCCACCAGTGACCACGGACGTTACGATGAGCAGTTCTTC | TRBJ2-1 | - | TRBV24-1 | -
CASSFSTGQGSGANVLTF | TGCGCCAGCAGCTTCTCCACTGGACAGGGGTCTGGGGCCAACGTCCTGACTTTC | TRBJ2-6 | - | TRBV4-1 | TRBD1
CASSYGTSGRSSYNEQFF | TGTGCCAGCAGTTACGGGACTAGCGGGAGGAGCTCCTACAATGAGCAGTTCTTC | TRBJ2-1 | many | TRBV6-2/TRBV6-3 | TRBD2
CASSGRQGVDIQYF | TGTGCCAGCAGCGGTAGACAGGGAGTGGACATTCAGTACTTC | TRBJ2-4 | many | TRBV7-8 | TRBD1
CASSRVPGVNTEAFF | TGTGCCAGCAGCCGAGTACCTGGCGTGAACACTGAAGCTTTCTTT | TRBJ1-1 | few | TRBV3-1 | -
CASSSPAGARFTEAFF | TGTGCCAGCAGTTCCCCGGCGGGGGCTCGTTTCACTGAAGCTTTCTTT | TRBJ1-1 | many | TRBV6-2/TRBV6-3 | -
CSAKELAGGVFTDTQYF | TGCAGTGCTAAGGAACTAGCGGGAGGGGTGTTCACAGATACGCAGTATTTT | TRBJ2-3 | many | TRBV20-1 | TRBD2
CASRLGAGNQETQYF | TGTGCCAGCAGACTCGGGGCAGGGAATCAAGAGACCCAGTACTTC | TRBJ2-5 | - | TRBV9 | -
CASSPGTGTTLLQFF | TGTGCCAGCAGTCCCGGGACAGGGACAACTCTGTTGCAGTTCTTC | TRBJ2-1 | many | TRBV27 | TRBD1
CASSLVGLAREQYF | TGTGCCAGCAGTCTCGTGGGACTAGCGAGAGAGCAGTACTTC | TRBJ2-7 | many | TRBV3-1 | TRBD2
CASSQVPGVFGRSTDTQYF | TGCGCCAGCAGCCAAGTCCCAGGGGTTTTCGGAAGGTCCACAGATACGCAGTATTTT | TRBJ2-3 | - | TRBV4-1 | -
CASSLTGQGEADTQYF | TGTGCCAGCAGCTTAACGGGACAGGGGGAAGCAGATACGCAGTATTTT | TRBJ2-3 | many | TRBV7-3 | TRBD1
CASSLGQGALEQYF | TGTGCCAGCAGTTTGGGACAGGGGGCTTTAGAGCAGTACTTC | TRBJ2-7 | few | TRBV12-3/TRBV12-4 | TRBD1
CASSRENYYEQYF | TGTGCCAGCAGCCGAGAGAACTACTACGAGCAGTACTTC | TRBJ2-7 | many | TRBV7-9 | -
CASSVDGTPYNEQFF | TGTGCCAGCAGCGTAGATGGGACACCCTACAATGAGCAGTTCTTC | TRBJ2-1 | many | TRBV9 | -
CASSWTGFDQPQHF | TGTGCCAGCAGTTGGACGGGATTCGATCAGCCCCAGCATTTT | TRBJ1-5 | few | TRBV6-5 | -
CASSLGRDRIQETQYF | TGTGCCAGCAGCTTGGGGCGGGACAGGATACAAGAGACCCAGTACTTC | TRBJ2-5 | - | TRBV5-4 | TRBD1
CASSHPLRGSNQPQHF | TGTGCCAGCAGCCATCCTTTGAGGGGGAGCAATCAGCCCCAGCATTTT | TRBJ1-5 | many | TRBV28 | -
CSARVQGDYGYTF | TGCAGTGCTAGAGTACAGGGAGACTATGGCTACACCTTC | TRBJ1-2 | many | TRBV20-1 | -
CSVGLGSNQPQHF | TGCAGCGTTGGTCTTGGTAGCAATCAGCCCCAGCATTTT | TRBJ1-5 | many | TRBV29-1 | -
CASEGNTEAFF | TGTGCCAGCGAAGGGAACACTGAAGCTTTCTTT | TRBJ1-1 | - | TRBV6-6 | -
CSARDQGLNTEAFF | TGCAGTGCTAGAGATCAGGGACTGAACACTGAAGCTTTCTTT | TRBJ1-1 | few | TRBV20-1 | -
CAASSRLANIQYF | TGTGCCGCTTCCTCGAGACTAGCGAACATTCAGTACTTC | TRBJ2-4 | many | TRBV5-4 | TRBD2
CASSAVGATTNQPQHF | TGTGCCAGCAGTGCCGTGGGGGCGACGACAAATCAGCCCCAGCATTTT | TRBJ1-5 | - | TRBV6-1 | -
CSARDWGSNQPQHF | TGCAGTGCTAGAGATTGGGGAAGCAATCAGCCCCAGCATTTT | TRBJ1-5 | many | TRBV20-1 | -
CAWSVPWTSVADTQYF | TGTGCCTGGAGTGTACCCTGGACTAGCGTGGCAGATACGCAGTATTTT | TRBJ2-3 | few | TRBV30 | TRBD2
CASRSGSRNQPQHF | TGTGCCAGCAGATCAGGGTCTCGCAATCAGCCCCAGCATTTT | TRBJ1-5 | many | TRBV27 | -
CASSSLDLGNTEAFF | TGTGCCAGCAGTTCCCTTGATTTGGGGAACACTGAAGCTTTCTTT | TRBJ1-1 | many | TRBV6-2/TRBV6-3 | -
CSVAGVIHEQYF | TGCAGCGTTGCAGGGGTGATCCACGAGCAGTACTTC | TRBJ2-7 | many | TRBV29-1 | -
CASSLSGTHEQYF | TGTGCCAGCAGTTTATCAGGGACCCACGAGCAGTACTTC | TRBJ2-7 | many | TRBV27 | -
CASSIDPTRHNSPLHF | TGTGCCAGTAGTATAGACCCGACGCGACATAATTCACCCCTCCACTTT | TRBJ1-6 | many | TRBV19 | -
CSVGWRDRGSGYGYTF | TGCAGCGTGGGGTGGAGGGACAGGGGAAGTGGCTATGGCTACACCTTC | TRBJ1-2 | many | TRBV29-1 | TRBD1
CASSLGGAGDTQYF | TGTGCCAGCAGCTTAGGAGGGGCGGGAGATACGCAGTATTTT | TRBJ2-3 | many | TRBV7-6 | -